This TCR beta chain was sequenced in a study of Ad26.COV2.S vaccination and SARS-CoV-2 variants. Here immunoSEQ multiplex PCR was the method, and the copy in TCRdb shows in-frame clones only, minus some. The sample includes 430,000 or so clones, roughly 89% of them seen just once. The CDR3 extends over 17 amino acids. CDR1 and CDR2 from the germline V gene are LGHNA and YNFKEQ. Trimming took off 0 bases at V and 0 bases at J, with 9 bases between the two ends. The sample's treatment: some 20 received Ad26.COV2.S at low or high dose, single or two shots; several received placebo; per-sample allocation not given. Repertoires come from day 63 after the first vaccine or placebo injection. The individual, an adult aged 18-55 years, was a donor in Boston. The vaccine antigen was prefusion-stabilized Wuhan SARS-CoV-2 spike. This clone was recorded only once.

Sequences were derived from peripheral blood, sampled in a trial of Ad26.COV2.S vaccine versus placebo. This sequence joins TRBV4-2 and TRBJ2-6, with a weak D call TRBD1 (6 bases). The TCR originated in a person aged 18-60 years who received the Ad26.COV2.S COVID-19 vaccine or a placebo. The CDR3 sequence is CASSQETGYSGANVLTF. The CDR3, as DNA: TGTGCCAGCAGCCAAGAAACAGGGTACTCTGGGGCCAACGTCCTGACTTTC.